A single sample gave rise to the 23 T cell receptor beta chains below, sequenced in a study of PD-1 blockade in mismatch repair-deficient tumors. Data came from immunoSEQ multiplex PCR; TCRdb stores just in-frame clones and leaves some out. The sample lists about 120,000 clones; roughly 90% were seen once. This sample comprised peripheral blood, obtained approximately 72 weeks after starting pembrolizumab. The receptors come from an adult with mismatch repair-deficient cancer.

Only one count was recorded for this clone. An end of the junction differs from the germline gene, which may be a read error. The CDR3 here is CASRQAGGETQYF. The CDR3 DNA follows: TGTGCCAGCAGACAAGCGGGAGGAGAGACCCAGTACTTC. V gene TRBV14 combines with J gene TRBJ2-5, with 9 bases lining up with TRBD2. Germline loops: CDR1 SGHDN, CDR2 FVKESK. There are 13 residues in the CDR3.

CDR3 nucleotides: TGCGCCAGCAGCCAGAGACTAGCGGGAGTCTTCACAGATACGCAGTATTTT. Its translation: CASSQRLAGVFTDTQYF. This rearrangement joins TRBV4-3 to TRBJ2-3; the match to TRBD2 covers 12 bases. The V segment lost 3 bases and the J segment 2 bases; nucleotides outside the gene matches: 6. Germline V gene lookup returns CDR1 LGHNA and CDR2 YSLEER. CDR3 length: 17 amino acids.

The rearrangement links TRBV29-1 to TRBJ2-7; perhaps TRBD2 as D (7 bases). Trimming removed 3 bases at V and 7 bases at J, with 19 bases between. In germline, CDR1 is SQVTM, CDR2 ANQGSEA. The CDR3 spans 14 residues. This chain's CDR3 is CSVEQGGVRLEQYF. In nucleotides, the CDR3 is TGCAGCGTTGAGCAAGGGGGGGTACGGTTGGAGCAGTACTTC.

This rearrangement joins TRBV12-5 to TRBJ1-5; D is unresolved. Germline CDR1 LGHNT, CDR2 FRNRAP. The CDR3 consists of 11 residues. V lost 6 bases to trimming and J lost 10 bases, with 10 bases between them. The CDR3 loop is CASGDRGPQHF. The CDR3 DNA is TGTGCTAGTGGCGACCGGGGTCCCCAGCATTTT. The whole variable domain, remainder taken from reference TRBV12-5 and TRBJ1-5, is DARVTQTPRHKVTEMGQEVTMRCQPILGHNTVFWYRQTMMQGLELLAYFRNRAPLDDSGMPKDRFSAEMPDATLATLKIQPSEPRDSAVYFCASGDRGPQHFGDGTRLSIL.

The chain employs TRBV15 and TRBJ2-2; D remains ambiguous. Looked up from germline, CDR1 is LNHNV and CDR2 is YYDKDF (reference sequence). CDR3 length: 16 residues. V lost 0 bases to trimming and J lost 3 bases, with 11 bases between them. This CDR3 reads CATSREKTVYTGELFF. The CDR3 bases are TGTGCCACCAGCAGAGAGAAAACGGTATACACCGGGGAGCTGTTTTTT.

V and J are TRBV4-1 and TRBJ2-1, with D hard to call. Germline CDR1 and CDR2: MGHRA and YSYEKL. With 4 bases removed from V and 3 bases from J, the gap between germline ends came to 1 base. The CDR3 sequence is 11 residues long. CDR3 sequence reads: CASSLYNEQFF. Here the CDR3 DNA reads TGCGCCAGCAGCCTCTACAATGAGCAGTTCTTC.

J is TRBJ1-1 and V is TRBV6-5; no clear D gene. Germline V gene sequence: CDR1 MNHEY, CDR2 SVGAGI. Between the trimmed V and J ends, which lost 6 bases and 0 bases, there was a span of 8 bases. The CDR3 runs to 13 residues. Written as DNA, the CDR3 is TGTGCCAGCAGGTATAACATGAACACTGAAGCTTTCTTT. Translating it yields CASRYNMNTEAFF.

The V gene is TRBV14, the J gene TRBJ2-7, with 8 bases fitting TRBD1. V shed 2 bases, J shed 3 bases, and the junction held 9 bases outside the gene matches. Germline V gene sequence: CDR1 SGHDN, CDR2 FVKESK. This CDR3 has 16 amino acids. CDR3 in amino acids: CASSQSPGTGHYEQYF. CDR3 in DNA: TGTGCCAGCAGCCAAAGCCCCGGGACAGGACACTACGAGCAGTACTTC.

J is TRBJ2-1 and V is TRBV7-6, with 8 bases matching TRBD2. CDR3 size: 16 residues. The germline CDR1 and CDR2 sequences are SGHVS and FNYEAQ. V trimming: 8 bases; J trimming: 3 bases; junction bases outside the gene matches: 12. The CDR3 DNA sequence: TGTGCCAGCGCATCCGGCGGGGGGCTAGACTACAATGAGCAGTTCTTC. It is translated as CASASGGGLDYNEQFF.

This clone turned up a few times. The rearrangement joins TRBV18 to TRBJ2-3; 8 bases are shared with TRBD2. After removal of 0 bases from V and 0 bases from J, the junction contained 2 bases not matched to a gene. CDR1 and CDR2 from the germline V gene are KGHSH and LQKENI. This CDR3 comprises 16 residues. This CDR3 reads CASSPPTGGSTDTQYF. The DNA for the CDR3 is TGTGCCAGCTCACCACCAACGGGAGGGAGCACAGATACGCAGTATTTT. The entire variable domain, with the rest obtained from reference TRBV18 and TRBJ2-3, is as follows: NAGVMQNPRHLVRRRGQEARLRCSPMKGHSHVYWYRQLPEEGLKFMVYLQKENIIDESGMPKERFSAEFPKEGPSILRIQQVVRGDSAAYFCASSPPTGGSTDTQYFGPGTRLTVL.

This clone occurred once. The chain has TRBV11-2 and TRBJ2-3; 8 positions match TRBD1. This CDR3 region has 17 residues. Germline CDR1 and CDR2: SGHAT and FQNNGV. The trim removed 1 base at V and 2 bases at J, leaving 8 bases unmatched. CDR3 sequence (DNA): TGTGCCAGCAGCTTAGTTAGCAGGGGGCGCGCCACAGATACGCAGTATTTT. This translates into CASSLVSRGRATDTQYF.

The V and J genes are TRBV9 and TRBJ2-7; a possible D gene is TRBD2 (5 bases). CDR3 length: 15 amino acids. V dropped 2 bases and J dropped 0 bases, with 12 bases sitting between them. Germline V lookup: CDR1 SGDLS, CDR2 YYNGEE. This CDR3 reads CASSVGGRSSYEQYF. In DNA form, the CDR3 reads TGTGCCAGCAGCGTTGGCGGGCGGAGCTCCTACGAGCAGTACTTC.

V usage is TRBV6-6 and J usage is TRBJ1-1; the D is unclear. V was trimmed by 0 bases and J by 0 bases, leaving 8 bases between them. CDR1 is MNHNY and CDR2 is SVGAGI in the germline V gene (reference sequence). CDR3 length equals 15 residues. CDR3: CASSYSEGVNTEAFF. DNA of the CDR3: TGTGCCAGCAGTTACTCGGAGGGTGTGAACACTGAAGCTTTCTTT.

The rearrangement joins TRBV5-1 to TRBJ1-2, with a possible D match to TRBD1 (6 bases). Germline assignment: CDR1 SGHRS and CDR2 YFSETQ. Trimming removed 2 bases from V and 4 bases from J, with 9 bases in between. This CDR3 has 13 residues. This CDR3 is CASSLQGGYGYTF. The DNA for the CDR3 is TGCGCCAGCAGCTTACAGGGTGGCTATGGCTACACCTTC.

The rearrangement joins TRBV27 to TRBJ2-3, with 10 bases matching TRBD2. J lost 7 bases, V lost 1 base, and 11 bases had no gene match. Germline assignment: CDR1 MNHEY and CDR2 SMNVEV (reference sequence). CDR3 length equals 17 residues. Here the CDR3 DNA reads TGTGCCAGCAGTTTATTAGGGCTAGCGGGAGTTGAAAATACGCAGTATTTT. It encodes CASSLLGLAGVENTQYF.

This chain uses TRBV6-5 with TRBJ2-3; a weak D match, TRBD2 (5 bases). The CDR3 runs to 12 residues. Trimming shortened V by 10 bases and J by 2 bases, and 10 bases separated the two germline ends. CDR1 MNHEY and CDR2 SVGAGI come from the germline V gene. CDR3 bases: TGTGCCACAGGACGGGACACAGATACGCAGTATTTT. It encodes CATGRDTDTQYF.

The rearrangement joins TRBV6-5 to TRBJ2-3; D not resolved. The germline V gene encodes CDR1 MNHEY and CDR2 SVGAGI. The CDR3 sequence is 15 residues long. V shed 1 base and J shed 2 bases, with 10 bases lying between them. The CDR3 region has the DNA TGTGCCAGCAGTTACTTAGCTGGCCCCACAGATACGCAGTATTTT. Translating gives CASSYLAGPTDTQYF.

The rearrangement uses TRBV11-2 and TRBJ2-7, with D hard to call. This CDR3 region has 13 residues. Germline V CDR1 and CDR2: SGHAT, FQNNGV. Trimming shortened V by 2 bases and J by 5 bases, and 10 bases separated the two germline ends. The CDR3: CASSLILYDEQYF. CDR3 in DNA: TGTGCCAGCAGCTTAATTCTCTACGACGAGCAGTACTTC.

The chain recombines TRBV19 with TRBJ2-7; tentative D call: TRBD2 (7 bases). The CDR3 has 15 amino acids. Trimming removed 5 bases from V and 2 bases from J, with 16 bases in between. The germline V gene encodes CDR1 LNHDA and CDR2 SQIVND (reference sequence). This CDR3 is CASSASVGGPYEQYF. The CDR3 coding sequence is TGTGCCAGTAGTGCATCAGTGGGGGGGCCCTACGAGCAGTACTTC. The full variable domain, rest sourced from reference TRBV19 and TRBJ2-7, is DGGITQSPKYLFRKEGQNVTLSCEQNLNHDAMYWYRQDPGQGLRLIYYSQIVNDFQKGDIAEGYSVSREKKESFPLTVTSAQKNPTAFYLCASSASVGGPYEQYFGPGTRLTVT.

A few counts support this clone. V is TRBV4-1 and J is TRBJ2-7; a possible D gene is TRBD2 (6 bases). Germline CDR1 reads MGHRA; CDR2 reads YSYEKL. The CDR3 runs 14 residues. The V gene lost 1 base and the J gene lost 2 bases, with 9 bases spanning the gap. DNA of the CDR3: TGCGCCAGCAGCCAAGGCCGGGGGACCTACGAGCAGTACTTC. The encoded protein is CASSQGRGTYEQYF.

The J gene is TRBJ2-7, the V gene TRBV2; 9 nucleotides agree with TRBD1. This CDR3 is 15 amino acids long. Germline CDR1 reads SNHLY; CDR2 reads FYNNEI. V gave up 5 bases and J gave up 3 bases; unmatched junction bases: 8. CDR3 loop: CASSYVGQGFYEQYF. CDR3 DNA sequence: TGTGCCAGCAGTTACGTGGGACAGGGCTTCTACGAGCAGTACTTC.

This clone was detected only once. This chain links TRBV7-9 with TRBJ1-4; 7 bases fit TRBD1. The CDR3 extends over 14 amino acids. CDR1 is SEHNR and CDR2 is FQNEAQ in the germline V gene (reference sequence). J was trimmed by 4 bases and V by 6 bases; bases with no gene match: 5. DNA for the CDR3: TGTGCCAGCAGACCCCAGGGGGTTAATGAAAAACTGTTTTTT. Amino acids: CASRPQGVNEKLFF.

The chain carries TRBV20-1 and TRBJ2-7, with D maybe TRBD1 (5 bases). The CDR3 consists of 11 residues. Trimming took off 5 bases at V and 6 bases at J, with 11 bases between the two ends. Germline loops: CDR1 DFQATT, CDR2 SNEGSKA (reference sequence). CDR3 sequence (DNA): TGCAGTGCTTTGGACATTGGCGAGCAGTACTTC. Amino acid sequence: CSALDIGEQYF.